One and the same sample provided the 6 T cell receptor beta chains below, sequenced in a study of siplizumab effects on memory and regulatory T cells. Some clones are missing from TCRdb's copy, which holds only in-frame ones; the method was immunoSEQ multiplex PCR. The data hold tens of thousands of clones, with less than 98% observed a single time. The sample comprised naive CD4+ T cells sorted from blood. The source is a human donor in good health.

CDR3 nucleotides: TGCGCCAGCAGCTTCGCCGGGCGACAGGTTTCGTTCTACGAGCAGTACTTC. Protein product: CASSFAGRQVSFYEQYF. This sequence joins TRBV5-1 and TRBJ2-7; D is perhaps TRBD1 (6 bases). The germline V and J ends were trimmed by 2 bases and 3 bases, with 21 bases remaining between them. Per germline, CDR1 SGHRS and CDR2 YFSETQ. The CDR3 runs to 17 residues.

The V call is TRBV30, the J call TRBJ1-4; possibly TRBD1 for D (5 bases). Germline CDR1 GTSNPN, CDR2 SVGIG (reference sequence). The V end lost 3 bases, the J end lost 5 bases, and 10 bases lay between the germline ends. This CDR3 comprises 13 residues. CDR3 protein: CAWRAGRNEKLFF. Written as DNA, the CDR3 is TGTGCCTGGAGGGCAGGGCGGAATGAAAAACTGTTTTTT.

V is TRBV18 and J is TRBJ1-5, with D possibly matching TRBD1 (6 bases). The CDR3 loop spans 13 amino acids. The V and J ends lost 6 bases and 6 bases respectively, with 12 bases between them. CDR1 and CDR2 (germline): KGHSH, LQKENI. The CDR3 DNA reads TGTGCCAGCTCCCAGGGGTGGGGTCAGCCCCAGCATTTT. Translating it yields CASSQGWGQPQHF.

This sequence joins TRBV10-1 and TRBJ2-1; TRBD2 agrees at 8 bases. The length of the CDR3 is 14 residues. The J segment lost 4 bases and the V segment lost 5 bases, leaving 4 bases of the junction unmatched. Per germline, CDR1 WNHNN and CDR2 SYGVQD (reference sequence). The CDR3: CASSTSGEYNEQFF. The CDR3 bases are TGCGCCAGCAGTACTAGCGGAGAGTACAATGAGCAGTTCTTC.

The J gene is TRBJ2-5, the V gene TRBV19, with D hard to call. CDR1 and CDR2 (germline): LNHDA, SQIVND (reference sequence). The CDR3 is made up of 14 amino acids. V lost 4 bases and J 5 bases, leaving 14 bases between the germline ends. The CDR3 DNA reads as TGTGCCAGTAGTAACCCTCCGGAGTCGGAGACCCAGTACTTC. Translated: CASSNPPESETQYF.

The J gene is TRBJ1-1, the V gene TRBV5-1; D not certain. In germline, CDR1 is SGHRS, CDR2 YFSETQ. This CDR3 is built from 14 residues. Trimming removed 2 bases from V and 0 bases from J, with 8 bases in between. The CDR3 DNA follows: TGCGCCAGCAGCTTTTTGGGGATGAACACTGAAGCTTTCTTT. It encodes CASSFLGMNTEAFF.